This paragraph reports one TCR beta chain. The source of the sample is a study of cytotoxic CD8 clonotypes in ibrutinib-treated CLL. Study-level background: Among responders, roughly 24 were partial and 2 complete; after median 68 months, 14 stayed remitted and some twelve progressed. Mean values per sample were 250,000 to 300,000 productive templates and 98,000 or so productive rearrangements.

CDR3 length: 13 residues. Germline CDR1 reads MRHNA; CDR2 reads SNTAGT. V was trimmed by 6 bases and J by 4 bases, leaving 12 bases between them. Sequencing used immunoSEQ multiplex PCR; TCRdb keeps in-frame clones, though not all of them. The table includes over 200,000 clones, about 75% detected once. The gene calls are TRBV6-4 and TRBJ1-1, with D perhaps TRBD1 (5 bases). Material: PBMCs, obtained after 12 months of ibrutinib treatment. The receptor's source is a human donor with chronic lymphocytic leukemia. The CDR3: CASSEGIGTEAFF. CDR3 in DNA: TGTGCCAGCAGCGAGGGGATCGGCACTGAAGCTTTCTTT.